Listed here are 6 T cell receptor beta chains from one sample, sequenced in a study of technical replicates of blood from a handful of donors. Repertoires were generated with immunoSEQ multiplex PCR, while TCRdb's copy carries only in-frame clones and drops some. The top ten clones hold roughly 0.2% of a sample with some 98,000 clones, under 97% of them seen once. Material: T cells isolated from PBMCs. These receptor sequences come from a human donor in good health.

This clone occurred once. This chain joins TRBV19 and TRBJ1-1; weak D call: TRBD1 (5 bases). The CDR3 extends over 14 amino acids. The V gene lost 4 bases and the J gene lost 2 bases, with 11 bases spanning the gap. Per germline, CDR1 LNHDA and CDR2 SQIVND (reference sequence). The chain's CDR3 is CASSTDNLNTEAFF. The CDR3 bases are TGTGCCAGTAGTACGGACAATCTTAACACTGAAGCTTTCTTT.

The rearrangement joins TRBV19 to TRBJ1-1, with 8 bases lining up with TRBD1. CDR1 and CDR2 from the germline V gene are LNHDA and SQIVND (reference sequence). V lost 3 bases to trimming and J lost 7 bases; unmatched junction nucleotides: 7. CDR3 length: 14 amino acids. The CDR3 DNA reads TGTGCCAGTAGTATTCGGGACAGGAGAAATGAAGCTTTCTTT. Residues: CASSIRDRRNEAFF.

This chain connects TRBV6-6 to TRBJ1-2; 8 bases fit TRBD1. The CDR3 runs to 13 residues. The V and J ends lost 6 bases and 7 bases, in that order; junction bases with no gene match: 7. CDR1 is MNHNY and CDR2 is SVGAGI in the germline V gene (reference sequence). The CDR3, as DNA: TGTGCCAGCAGGCTCGGGACAGGCGGTGGCTACACCTTC. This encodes CASRLGTGGGYTF.

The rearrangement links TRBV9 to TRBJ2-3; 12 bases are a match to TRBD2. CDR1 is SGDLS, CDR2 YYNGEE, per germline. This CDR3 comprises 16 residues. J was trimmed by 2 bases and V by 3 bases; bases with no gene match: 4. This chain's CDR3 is CASSATSGGYTDTQYF. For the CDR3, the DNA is TGTGCCAGCAGCGCGACTAGCGGGGGCTACACAGATACGCAGTATTTT.

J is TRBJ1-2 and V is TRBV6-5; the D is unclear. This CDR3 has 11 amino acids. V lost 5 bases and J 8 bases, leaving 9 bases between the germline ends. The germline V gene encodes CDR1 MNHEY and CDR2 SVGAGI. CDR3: CASSSAGGYTF. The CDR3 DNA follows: TGTGCCAGCAGTAGCGCGGGGGGCTACACCTTC.

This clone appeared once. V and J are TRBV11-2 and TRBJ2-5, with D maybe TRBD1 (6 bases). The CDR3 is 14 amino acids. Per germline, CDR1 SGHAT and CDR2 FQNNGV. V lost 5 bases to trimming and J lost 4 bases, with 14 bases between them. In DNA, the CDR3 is TGTGCCAGCAGCCAGAACAGGGCCGGAGAGACCCAGTACTTC. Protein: CASSQNRAGETQYF.